This TCR beta chain emerged from a study of blood T cells in healthy people across ages (dated by TCRdb to the mid-2010s). Background for the entire study: Template switching captured roughly one uniquely barcoded TCR beta cDNA molecule per two T cells in model experiments. To track age-related changes in TCR beta repertoire diversity, the study relied on deep sequencing normalized with unique cDNA molecular identifiers. Using the same blood draw, the study looked at two additional independent replicas of 1 million unique cDNA reads for two donors, one aged 18 to 30 and the other aged 80 or older. To avoid experimental bias, donors of different ages were randomly spread across the sequencing lanes. The donors were split into four age groups: young (average about 16 years), middle-aged (roughly 42), aged (more than 55) and long-lived (approximately 80). What the study reported, not specific to this receptor: Donor CMV infection status was unknown, potentially confounding age-related changes in expanded clonotypes. Estimates of total diversity from one million sequenced T cells were regarded as lower bounds and underestimates. Conclusive comparison of naive and antigen-experienced compartments was prevented by the profiling of bulk unsorted PBMCs. As age increased, observed TCR beta diversity per million T cells dropped in a roughly linear way, and a significant reduction was already evident by age 40. Compared with the aged group, the long-lived group had more naive CD4+ T cells, fewer expanded clones and increased TCR diversity, a pattern suggesting age selection. Observed TCR beta diversity correlated strongly with the percentage of naive T cells measured by flow cytometry.

This clonotype was found a few times. The clone's antigen remains unknown. It has no much larger one-base neighbor in the sample; base qualities were not kept. Preparation of the library involved 5' RACE. For sequencing, an Illumina HiSeq 2500 was employed. A second about 7 to 12 cycle PCR used a sample-barcoded 5' primer and a J-beta primer mix. A template-switch 5' adaptor carrying 12 random nucleotides introduced a unique molecular identifier onto each TCR beta cDNA molecule. Each sample yielded at least 2.5 million CDR3-containing paired-end reads. All of the RNA was converted into first-strand cDNA using the Mint cDNA synthesis kit, with a TRBC-specific oligonucleotide serving as the primer. Following uracil-DNA glycosylase treatment, a first 18-cycle PCR with universal primers M1SS and BC2_uni_R was performed on all cDNA. The authors' analysis ran thus. For normalization, 1 million high-quality reads, each with a distinct molecular identifier, were randomly selected from each sample. Instead of being binned into consensus sequences, reads with shared molecular identifiers were discarded. MiTCR, set to a Q25 quality threshold and the strictest error-elimination algorithm, was used for CDR3 identification, clonotype clustering and error correction. A nonparametric unseen species model with Euler transformation was used to estimate lower-bound total TCR beta diversity. Using fastp trimming at Q25 and MiXCR clonotype assembly, TCRdb reanalyzed the public sequencing data and kept in-frame beta chains. Records with the same CDR3 protein are collapsed into one entry carrying the most frequent genes and DNA. The V and J calls and clone size are TCRdb's, not the authors'. The sample contains about 1.5 million distinct CDR3 sequences, approximately 43% of them found a single time. Around 4% of the sample is taken by the ten largest.

Donors were a few dozen systemically healthy Caucasian individuals from Russia aged 6 to 90 years. Around 10 milliliters of peripheral blood were drawn from each donor into EDTA-treated Vacutainer tubes. Ficoll-Paque density-gradient centrifugation was used to isolate PBMCs, with at least 7 million per sample. Trizol reagent was used to extract total RNA from PBMCs, with at least 6 micrograms per sample. For every donor, an aliquot of PBMCs went through flow cytometry to measure the percentages of naive CD45RAhigh/CD27high T cells. Inclusive of the bounding cysteine and phenylalanine, the CDR3 is 17 residues long. Solely the CDR3 DNA is kept, with 51 bases framed from the first base. According to the germline V gene, CDR1 reads ENHRY and CDR2 reads SYGVKD. Between the V and J ends, shortened by 0 bases and 7 bases respectively, the junction contains 22 bases.

The rearrangement joined TRBV10-3 to TRBJ2-7; the D gene is tentatively TRBD1 or TRBD2, each matching 6 bases. The sequence derives from a woman younger than 35 in good health. The sample taken for sequencing was blood. The DNA sequence reads TGTGCCATCAGTGAGTCGGAGGGCAGGGGCCCCTACAATGAGCAGTACTTC. Its product reads: CAISESEGRGPYNEQYF.